This T cell receptor (beta chain) was sequenced for a study of glioma-infiltrating T cells after dendritic cell vaccination. Overall study context: Glioblastoma patients came from Phase I and II dendritic cell vaccination trials.

The CDR3 is 14 amino acids. The ends were cut back, 2 bases at V and 5 bases at J, with 14 bases in the middle. The V gene's germline CDR1 is SGHNT and CDR2 YYREEE (reference sequence). With respect to this clone: Its antigen is still unknown.

Up to about 2 ug genomic DNA was used for TCRB CDR3 amplification. Produced via immunoSEQ multiplex PCR; TCRdb's table is partial and in-frame only. The sample lists about 92,000 clones, about nine tenths seen once, with about 15% in the top ten. Findings of the study overall: Estimated pretreatment TIL content predicted outcome after dendritic cell vaccination.

This receptor was taken from a human donor with glioblastoma. The input for sequencing was blood, taken before dendritic cell vaccination. V gene TRBV5-4 combines with J gene TRBJ2-7, with unresolved D. The CDR3 reads CASSFSLTVHEQYF. Written as DNA, the CDR3 is TGTGCCAGCAGCTTTAGTCTCACAGTACACGAGCAGTACTTC.